Listed here is a single T cell receptor (beta chain). This clone's antigen is unknown. Within one base of it there is no much larger clone, and no base qualities were kept. Genomic DNA was isolated from the sorted cells so that the TCRbeta CDR3 region could be sequenced. TCRbeta CDR3 regions were sequenced using the immunoSEQ Assay. TCRdb stores this immuneACCESS table with in-frame sequences only. Part of the clones is absent; in the studies checked, under half of the shortfall reflects unresolved V genes, and no reason is known for the rest. The sample table lists about 26,000 clones, around 87% of them with a count of one. About 19% of the sample lies in the top ten. This sample was included in a study of OX40 agonist ivuxolimab in advanced cancers. Background for the entire study: Ivuxolimab was an agonistic, fully human IgG2 monoclonal antibody directed against OX40 (CD134), a costimulatory receptor. Intravenous ivuxolimab was administered to patients every 2 weeks at six dose levels: 0.01, 0.1, 0.3, 1.5, 3 and 10 mg/kg. Of the roughly 52 dose-escalation patients, hepatocellular carcinoma was present in approximately 20, melanoma in roughly 15, renal cell carcinoma in 9 and head and neck cancer in 9. A male proportion of 82.7% and a mean age of around 60 years, ranging from 23 to 79, were recorded for the dose-escalation cohort. Prior anti-PD-1, anti-PD-L1 or anti-CTLA-4 therapy was permitted, and 30% to 50% of dose-escalation patients had received checkpoint inhibitors. Partial responses were achieved by three dose-escalation patients, of whom one had hepatocellular carcinoma and two had cutaneous melanoma. The purpose of peripheral TCRbeta sequencing was to test whether ivuxolimab changed TCR sequence diversity and led to clonal T-cell expansion. The paper covers the monotherapy dose-escalation part of the phase I ivuxolimab trial, which included N ≈ 52 patients.

Patients with a history of autoimmune disease or receiving systemic immunosuppression were excluded from the trial. Peripheral blood for TCR sequencing was drawn from every dose cohort at baseline, at cycle 4 day 1 and at cycle 7 day 1. Samples came from an open-label, multicenter, first-in-human phase I dose-escalation trial of ivuxolimab. Adults with locally advanced or metastatic melanoma, renal cell, hepatocellular, or head and neck squamous cell carcinoma were enrolled in the trial. Before TCR sequencing, CD4+ T cells and CD8+ T cells were sorted from peripheral blood as separate populations. Relative to germline, V is missing 4 bases and J is missing 3 bases, with 3 bases of the junction outside any gene match. The germline V gene (reference sequence) yields SGHNT for CDR1 and YYREEE for CDR2. Inclusive of the bounding cysteine and phenylalanine, the CDR3 is 14 residues long. Only the CDR3 DNA stays, 42 bases, in frame from base 1.

The paper as a whole reports these results and caveats: In the 0.1-3.0 mg/kg groups, partial responders were among the patients with the lowest normalized peripheral clonal expansion, particularly in CD8+ T cells. Low levels of normalized T-cell clonal expansion were also shown by some nonresponding patients. The antigen specificity of the clonally expanded peripheral T cells was not determined. At doses of 0.1 to 3.0 mg/kg, clonal expansion of both CD4+ and CD8+ T cells in blood was seen between baseline and week 6. After ivuxolimab, expanded clones were on average more numerous among CD8+ T cells than among CD4+ T cells.

The sequencing here drew on CD4+ or CD8+ T cells sorted from blood, taken in a trial of the OX40 agonist ivuxolimab. The chain is encoded by TRBV5-4 joined to TRBJ2-7, and TRBD2 matches 11 of the central bases. The TCR sequence derives from an adult with an advanced solid tumor such as melanoma, head and neck, liver or kidney cancer. For the CDR3, the sequence is CASSGGTSGYEQYF. The nucleotides read TGTGCCAGCAGCGGCGGGACTAGCGGCTACGAGCAGTACTTC.